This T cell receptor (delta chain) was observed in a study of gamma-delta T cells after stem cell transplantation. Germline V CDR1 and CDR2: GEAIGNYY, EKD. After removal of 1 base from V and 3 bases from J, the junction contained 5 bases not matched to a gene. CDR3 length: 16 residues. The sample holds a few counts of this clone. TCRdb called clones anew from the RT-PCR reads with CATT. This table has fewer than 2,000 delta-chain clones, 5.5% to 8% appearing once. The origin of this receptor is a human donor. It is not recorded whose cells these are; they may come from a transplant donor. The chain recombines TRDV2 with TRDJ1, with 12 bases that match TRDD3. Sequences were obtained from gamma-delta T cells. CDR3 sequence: CACDTLTGGYSDKLIF. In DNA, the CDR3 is TGTGCCTGTGACACTCTTACTGGGGGATACTCCGATAAACTCATCTTT.